This T cell receptor beta chain was captured in a study of CD8 T cells in Susac syndrome. General study points: Clonal expansion was absent from the CD4+ T cell repertoires in Susac syndrome.

As regards this clonotype: Its specificity is not known.

It was with random hexamers that 0.5 to 1 ug RNA was reverse transcribed. TCRdb called the immunoSEQ multiplex PCR reads again in MiXCR, with one record for every CDR3 protein. The profile shows fewer than 200,000 distinct CDR3 sequences, roughly nine tenths of them singletons. In contrast to the negatively isolated CD8+ and CD4+ T cells, TEMRA cells were FACS-enriched. The CDR3 covers 15 residues. Trimming removed 1 base at V and 4 bases at J, with 8 bases between. Germline CDR1 is SEHNR and CDR2 is FQNEAQ (reference sequence). The receptor comes from a human donor with Susac syndrome. Material for sequencing was CD4+ T cells from PBMCs. The genes are TRBV7-9 and TRBJ1-6, with D unresolved. For the CDR3, the DNA is TGTGCCAGCAGCTTAGTGGCGGTTTATAATTCACCCCTCCACTTT. Its translation: CASSLVAVYNSPLHF.